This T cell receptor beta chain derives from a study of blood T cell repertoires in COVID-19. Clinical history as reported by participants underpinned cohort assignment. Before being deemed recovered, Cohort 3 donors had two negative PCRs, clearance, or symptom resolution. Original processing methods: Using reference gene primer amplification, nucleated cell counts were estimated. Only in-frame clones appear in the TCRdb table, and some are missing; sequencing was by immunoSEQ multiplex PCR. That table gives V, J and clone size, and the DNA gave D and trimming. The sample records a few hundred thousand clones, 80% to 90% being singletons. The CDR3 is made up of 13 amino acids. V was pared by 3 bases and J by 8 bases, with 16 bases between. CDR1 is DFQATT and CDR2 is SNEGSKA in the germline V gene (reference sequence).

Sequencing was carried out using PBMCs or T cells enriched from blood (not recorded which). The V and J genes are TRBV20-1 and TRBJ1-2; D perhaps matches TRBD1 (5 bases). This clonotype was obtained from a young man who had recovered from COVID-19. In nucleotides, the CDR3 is TGCAGTGCTAGTCAGGGTCCGGGTCACGGCTACACCTTC. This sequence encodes CSASQGPGHGYTF.